This TCR beta chain was documented in a study of blood T cell repertoires in COVID-19. Study context: PBMCs, B-cell-depleted T cells, or T cells were the source of the cDNA or gDNA that made up the material.

This CDR3 is 14 amino acids long. Germline-derived CDR1 and CDR2 are SGHTA and FQGTGA. V lost 2 bases and J 6 bases, leaving 10 bases between the germline ends. Method: immunoSEQ multiplex PCR; TCRdb's copy keeps in-frame clones and lacks some. The sample gives about 35,000 clones, approximately 80% of which show up once; 9% to 10% is in the top ten. Sequenced sample: peripheral blood. This chain links TRBV7-3 with TRBJ2-2, with D perhaps TRBD1 (6 bases). The clonotype originates from a man aged 60 to 69 in a cohort sampled during active COVID-19. CDR3 nucleotides: TGTGCCAGCAGCTTATCCCAGGGGTCCGGGGAGCTGTTTTTT. This codes for CASSLSQGSGELFF.